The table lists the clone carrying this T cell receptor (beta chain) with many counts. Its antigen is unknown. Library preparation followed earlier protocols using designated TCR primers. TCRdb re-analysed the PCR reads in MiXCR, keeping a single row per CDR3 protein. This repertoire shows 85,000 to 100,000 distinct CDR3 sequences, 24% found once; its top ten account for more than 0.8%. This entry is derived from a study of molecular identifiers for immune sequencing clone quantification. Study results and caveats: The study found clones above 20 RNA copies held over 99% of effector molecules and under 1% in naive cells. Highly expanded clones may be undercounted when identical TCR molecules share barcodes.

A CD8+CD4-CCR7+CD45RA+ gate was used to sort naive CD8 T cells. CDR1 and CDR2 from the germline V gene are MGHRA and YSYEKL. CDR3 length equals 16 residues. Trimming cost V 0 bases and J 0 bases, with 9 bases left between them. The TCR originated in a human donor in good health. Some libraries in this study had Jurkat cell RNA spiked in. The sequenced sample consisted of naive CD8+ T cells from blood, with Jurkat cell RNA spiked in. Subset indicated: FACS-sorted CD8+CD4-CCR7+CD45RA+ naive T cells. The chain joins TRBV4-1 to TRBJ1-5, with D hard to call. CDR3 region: CASSQEPGPSNQPQHF. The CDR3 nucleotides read TGCGCCAGCAGCCAAGAACCAGGCCCTAGCAATCAGCCCCAGCATTTT.